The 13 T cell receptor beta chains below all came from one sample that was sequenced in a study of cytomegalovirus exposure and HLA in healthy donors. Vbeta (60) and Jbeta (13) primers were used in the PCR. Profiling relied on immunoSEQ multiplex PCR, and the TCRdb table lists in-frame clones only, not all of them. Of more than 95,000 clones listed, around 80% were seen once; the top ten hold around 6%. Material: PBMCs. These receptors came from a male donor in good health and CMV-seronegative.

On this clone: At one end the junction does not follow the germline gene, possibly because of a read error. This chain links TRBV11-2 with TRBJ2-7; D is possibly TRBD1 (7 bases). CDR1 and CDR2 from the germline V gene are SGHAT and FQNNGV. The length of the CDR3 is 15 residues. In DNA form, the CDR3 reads TGTGCCAGCAGCTCACTGGGGGGACAGCTCATTTCTGGAAACTTC. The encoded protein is CASSSLGGQLISGNF.

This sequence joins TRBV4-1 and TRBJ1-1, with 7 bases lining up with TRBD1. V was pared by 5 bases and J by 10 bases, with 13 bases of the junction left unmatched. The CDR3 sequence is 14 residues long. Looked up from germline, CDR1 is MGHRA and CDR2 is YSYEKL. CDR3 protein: CASSSPTGRSAAFF. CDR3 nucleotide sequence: TGCGCCAGCAGCTCACCGACAGGGAGATCGGCAGCTTTCTTT.

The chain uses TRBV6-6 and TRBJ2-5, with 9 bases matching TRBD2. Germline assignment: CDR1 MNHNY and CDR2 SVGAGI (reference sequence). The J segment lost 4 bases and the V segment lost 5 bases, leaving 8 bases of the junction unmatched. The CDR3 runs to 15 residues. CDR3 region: CASSPPSSGTETQYF. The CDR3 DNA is TGTGCCAGCAGTCCGCCCTCTAGCGGGACAGAGACCCAGTACTTC.

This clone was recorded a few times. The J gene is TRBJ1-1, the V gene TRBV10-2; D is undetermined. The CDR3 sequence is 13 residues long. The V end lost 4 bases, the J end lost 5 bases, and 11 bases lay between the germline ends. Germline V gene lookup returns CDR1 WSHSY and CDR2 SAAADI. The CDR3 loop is CASSGPRVTEAFF. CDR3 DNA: TGCGCCAGCAGTGGGCCGAGGGTGACTGAAGCTTTCTTT.

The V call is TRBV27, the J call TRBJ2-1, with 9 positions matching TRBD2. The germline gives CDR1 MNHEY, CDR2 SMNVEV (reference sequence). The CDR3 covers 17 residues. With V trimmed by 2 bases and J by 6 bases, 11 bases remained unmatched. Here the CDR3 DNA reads TGTGCCAGCAGTTTACTAAGCGGGAGGACCCCTCTCAATGAGCAGTTCTTC. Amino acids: CASSLLSGRTPLNEQFF.

CDR3 in amino acids: CASSFELAREQFF. The CDR3 DNA reads TGTGCCAGCAGCTTTGAACTAGCGAGGGAGCAGTTCTTC. This chain uses TRBV7-3 with TRBJ2-1; 7 bases align to TRBD2. Germline-derived CDR1 and CDR2 are SGHTA and FQGTGA. The CDR3 is 13 amino acids. V shed 3 bases and J 10 bases; nucleotides not matched to a gene: 6.

The CDR3 bases are TGTGCCAGCAGTTTCAGGGGTAATGAGCAGTTCTTC. This encodes CASSFRGNEQFF. V and J are TRBV27 and TRBJ2-1; possibly TRBD1 for D (6 bases). CDR1 MNHEY and CDR2 SMNVEV come from the germline V gene (reference sequence). Trimming pared 3 bases from V and 7 bases from J, leaving 7 bases between. This CDR3 is 12 amino acids long.

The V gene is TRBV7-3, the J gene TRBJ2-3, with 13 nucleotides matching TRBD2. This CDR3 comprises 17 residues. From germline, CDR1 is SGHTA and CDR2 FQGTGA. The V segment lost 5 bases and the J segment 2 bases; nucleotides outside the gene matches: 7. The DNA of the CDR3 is TGTGCCAGCAGCCGAGGGACTAGCGGGATGTTCACAGATACGCAGTATTTT. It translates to CASSRGTSGMFTDTQYF.

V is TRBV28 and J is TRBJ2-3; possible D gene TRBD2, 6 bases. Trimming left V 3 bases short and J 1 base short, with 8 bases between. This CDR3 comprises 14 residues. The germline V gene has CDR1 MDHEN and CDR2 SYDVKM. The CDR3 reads CASSFGGGTDTQYF. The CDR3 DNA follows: TGTGCCAGCAGTTTCGGGGGAGGCACAGATACGCAGTATTTT.

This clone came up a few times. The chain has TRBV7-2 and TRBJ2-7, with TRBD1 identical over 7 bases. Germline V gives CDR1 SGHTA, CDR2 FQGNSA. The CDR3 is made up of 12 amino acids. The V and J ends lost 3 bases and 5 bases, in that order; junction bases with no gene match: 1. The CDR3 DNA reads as TGTGCCAGCAGCTTTCAGGGGGACGAGCAGTACTTC. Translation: CASSFQGDEQYF.

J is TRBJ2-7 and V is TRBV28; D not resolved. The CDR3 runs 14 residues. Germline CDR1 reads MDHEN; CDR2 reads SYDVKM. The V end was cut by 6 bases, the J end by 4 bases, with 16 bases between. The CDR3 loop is CASSSPYGLYEQYF. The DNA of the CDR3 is TGTGCCAGCAGCTCTCCTTATGGGCTTTACGAGCAGTACTTC. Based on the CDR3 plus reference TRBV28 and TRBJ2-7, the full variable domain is DVKVTQSSRYLVKRTGEKVFLECVQDMDHENMFWYRQDPGLGLRLIYFSYDVKMKEKGDIPEGYSVSREKKERFSLILESASTNQTSMYLCASSSPYGLYEQYFGPGTRLTVT.

CDR3 region: CASSIATGENEKLFF. The DNA for the CDR3 is TGTGCCAGCAGCATCGCCACCGGGGAGAATGAAAAACTGTTTTTT. The V call is TRBV9, the J call TRBJ1-4, with D unclear. The CDR3 is 15 residues long. The germline V and J ends were trimmed by 4 bases and 5 bases, with 15 bases remaining between them. CDR1 is SGDLS, CDR2 YYNGEE, per germline. Full variable domain (rest looked up from reference TRBV9 and TRBJ1-4): DSGVTQTPKHLITATGQRVTLRCSPRSGDLSVYWYQQSLDQGLQFLIQYYNGEERAKGNILERFSAQQFPDLHSELNLSSLELGDSALYFCASSIATGENEKLFFGSGTQLSVL.

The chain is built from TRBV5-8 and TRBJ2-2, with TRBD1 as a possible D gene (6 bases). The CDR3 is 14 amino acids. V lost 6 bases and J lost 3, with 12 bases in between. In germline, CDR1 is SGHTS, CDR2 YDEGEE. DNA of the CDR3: TGTGCCAGCAATCCACAGGGCCACACCGGGGAGCTGTTTTTT. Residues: CASNPQGHTGELFF.